Listed below are T cell receptor beta chains from one sample, sequenced in a study of shared T cell receptors in the human thymus. Clones were read by immunoSEQ multiplex PCR, and TCRdb kept only the in-frame ones, dropping some. The data hold roughly 560,000 clones, with approximately 78% observed a single time. A further study also used this sample, focusing on human thymus T cells.

The sequencing input was thymocytes. These receptors originate from a boy younger than two with a congenital heart defect. Both conserved end residues are part of each CDR3. The order of the fields is CDR3 DNA, CDR3 protein, clone size, D gene, J gene, V gene. D genes are given only for firm matches. A clone size is listed for some rows: how often the clone was seen (once, few, many), or a class if it is expanded.

CDR3 DNA: TGCGCCAGCAGCCAAGAGGTACCCCTAAACACCGGGGAGCTGTTTTTT
CDR3 protein: CASSQEVPLNTGELFF
clone size: .
D gene: .
J gene: TRBJ2-2
V gene: TRBV4-1

CDR3 DNA: TGTGCCAGCAGCTTAGCTTGGAGCGGGAGGGAAGGAGATACGCAGTATTTT
CDR3 protein: CASSLAWSGREGDTQYF
clone size: once
D gene: TRBD2
J gene: TRBJ2-3
V gene: TRBV7-6

CDR3 DNA: TGTGCCAGCAGCTTCAGCGGGAGCCGGAACGAGCAGTACTTC
CDR3 protein: CASSFSGSRNEQYF
clone size: once
D gene: TRBD2
J gene: TRBJ2-7
V gene: TRBV9

CDR3 DNA: TGCGCCAGCAGCCAAGATAGGGGGACAGAAGAGACCCAGTACTTC
CDR3 protein: CASSQDRGTEETQYF
clone size: .
D gene: TRBD1
J gene: TRBJ2-5
V gene: TRBV4-3

CDR3 DNA: TGCGCCAGCAGCCAGGAGAGGGGGCCACACAATGAGCAGTTCTTC
CDR3 protein: CASSQERGPHNEQFF
clone size: once
D gene: TRBD1
J gene: TRBJ2-1
V gene: TRBV4-3

CDR3 DNA: TGTGCCTGGATCCCCGGCGGAGGGCCCCAGGTGGGGGAGCTGTTTTTT
CDR3 protein: CAWIPGGGPQVGELFF
clone size: once
D gene: .
J gene: TRBJ2-2
V gene: TRBV30

CDR3 DNA: TGTGCCTGGAGTAGGACTAGCGGGAGTGAAGAGCAGTTCTTC
CDR3 protein: CAWSRTSGSEEQFF
clone size: .
D gene: TRBD2
J gene: TRBJ2-1
V gene: TRBV30

CDR3 DNA: TGTGCCAGCAGCTTAGGCCACAGGGGGGAAGCTTTCTTT
CDR3 protein: CASSLGHRGEAFF
clone size: .
D gene: TRBD1
J gene: TRBJ1-1
V gene: TRBV7-2

CDR3 DNA: TGTGCCAGCAGTTTCGCGGACAGGGCTAACTATGGCTACACCTTC
CDR3 protein: CASSFADRANYGYTF
clone size: .
D gene: TRBD1
J gene: TRBJ1-2
V gene: TRBV27

CDR3 DNA: TGCAGCGTTGAAGCGTCGGGCGGAGGGGATTTGAATGGCTACACCTTC
CDR3 protein: CSVEASGGGDLNGYTF
clone size: .
D gene: .
J gene: TRBJ1-2
V gene: TRBV29-1

CDR3 DNA: TGTGCCTGGAGTGGGGGGCGGGTCTCCCAAGAGACCCAGTACTTC
CDR3 protein: CAWSGGRVSQETQYF
clone size: once
D gene: .
J gene: TRBJ2-5
V gene: TRBV30

CDR3 DNA: TGTGCCAGCAGTGGGACTGACAACGAGCAGTACTTC
CDR3 protein: CASSGTDNEQYF
clone size: .
D gene: .
J gene: TRBJ2-7
V gene: TRBV27

CDR3 DNA: TGTGCCAGCAGTTCCCACCGGCCGGGGCTAGCGGGAGCGGGGCATGAGCAGTTCTTC
CDR3 protein: CASSSHRPGLAGAGHEQFF
clone size: .
D gene: TRBD2
J gene: TRBJ2-1
V gene: TRBV27

CDR3 DNA: TGTGCCAGCAGCTACCAGGGTGAAGCCGGGGAGCTGTTTTTT
CDR3 protein: CASSYQGEAGELFF
clone size: .
D gene: .
J gene: TRBJ2-2
V gene: TRBV6-6

CDR3 DNA: TGTGCCAGCAGCTTGGTCGGTCTACCCGGGGTCTTC
CDR3 protein: CASSLVGLPGVF
clone size: few
D gene: .
J gene: TRBJ2-1
V gene: TRBV5-6

CDR3 DNA: TGTGCCAGCTCACAGACGACAGAGGGCAATCAGCCCCAGCATTTT
CDR3 protein: CASSQTTEGNQPQHF
clone size: .
D gene: .
J gene: TRBJ1-5
V gene: TRBV18

CDR3 DNA: TGTGCCAGCAGCTTAGGAGATCGGTACGAGCAGTACTTC
CDR3 protein: CASSLGDRYEQYF
clone size: .
D gene: .
J gene: TRBJ2-7
V gene: TRBV7-9

CDR3 DNA: TGTGCCAGCAGCCAAGGGCGGGAATCACACCTGAGGGCCAAAAACATTCAGTACTTC
CDR3 protein: CASSQGRESHLRAKNIQYF
clone size: .
D gene: .
J gene: TRBJ2-4
V gene: TRBV11-2

CDR3 DNA: TGTGCCAGCAGCCAAGGGCTAGCGTACCAAGAGACCCAGTACTTC
CDR3 protein: CASSQGLAYQETQYF
clone size: .
D gene: .
J gene: TRBJ2-5
V gene: TRBV14

CDR3 DNA: TGTGCCAGTAGAAGCCATCGGACAGGGAACACTGAAGCTTTCTTT
CDR3 protein: CASRSHRTGNTEAFF
clone size: .
D gene: TRBD1
J gene: TRBJ1-1
V gene: TRBV19

CDR3 DNA: TGTGCCTGGAGTGTACTAGGCCTAGCGGTTTACAATGAGCAGTTCTTC
CDR3 protein: CAWSVLGLAVYNEQFF
clone size: .
D gene: TRBD2
J gene: TRBJ2-1
V gene: TRBV30

CDR3 DNA: TGTGCCAGCAGTGAAACTGTCCTGAAGGGGGCCGGGGAGCTGTTTTTT
CDR3 protein: CASSETVLKGAGELFF
clone size: .
D gene: .
J gene: TRBJ2-2
V gene: TRBV6-1

CDR3 DNA: TGTGCCAGCAGTCGTAAGACTTCCGATGTGCAGTACTTC
CDR3 protein: CASSRKTSDVQYF
clone size: .
D gene: .
J gene: TRBJ2-7
V gene: TRBV28

CDR3 DNA: TGTGCCAGCAGCGTAGAGGGACTAGCCAACTACAATGAGCAGTTCTTC
CDR3 protein: CASSVEGLANYNEQFF
clone size: few
D gene: TRBD2
J gene: TRBJ2-1
V gene: TRBV9

CDR3 DNA: TGTGCCAGTAGCGAAGGGGCGGCGGGAGGAAACACTGAAGCTTTCTTT
CDR3 protein: CASSEGAAGGNTEAFF
clone size: .
D gene: .
J gene: TRBJ1-1
V gene: TRBV19

CDR3 DNA: TGTGCCTGGAGCCCGCCGACAGGGCCTGGAGAGACCCAGTACTTC
CDR3 protein: CAWSPPTGPGETQYF
clone size: .
D gene: TRBD1
J gene: TRBJ2-5
V gene: TRBV30

CDR3 DNA: TGTGCCAGCTCCCCCACGGGGAATAGCAATCAGCCCCAGCATTTT
CDR3 protein: CASSPTGNSNQPQHF
clone size: once
D gene: .
J gene: TRBJ1-5
V gene: TRBV6-6

CDR3 DNA: TGTGCCAGCAGTTACTACTCCGGACTACGGTACGAGCAGTACTTC
CDR3 protein: CASSYYSGLRYEQYF
clone size: .
D gene: .
J gene: TRBJ2-7
V gene: TRBV6-5

CDR3 DNA: TGTGCCAGCAGCTTCGCACCGCCAGGGAGGACAGAGACCCAGTACTTC
CDR3 protein: CASSFAPPGRTETQYF
clone size: .
D gene: .
J gene: TRBJ2-5
V gene: TRBV7-6

CDR3 DNA: TGTGCCAGCAGCATTGGACAGGCCTCTGGAAACACCATATATTTT
CDR3 protein: CASSIGQASGNTIYF
clone size: once
D gene: TRBD1
J gene: TRBJ1-3
V gene: TRBV5-4

CDR3 DNA: TGTGCCAGCAGTTTGCACAGGGAGAATCAGCCCCAGCATTTT
CDR3 protein: CASSLHRENQPQHF
clone size: few
D gene: .
J gene: TRBJ1-5
V gene: TRBV5-8

CDR3 DNA: TGTGCCAGCAGCCCAGTACCAGATACGCAGTATTTT
CDR3 protein: CASSPVPDTQYF
clone size: .
D gene: .
J gene: TRBJ2-3
V gene: TRBV11-2

CDR3 DNA: TGTGCCAGCAGCTTATGGGCTAGCGGGTCGCAAGAGACCCAGTACTTC
CDR3 protein: CASSLWASGSQETQYF
clone size: few
D gene: TRBD2
J gene: TRBJ2-5
V gene: TRBV7-2

CDR3 DNA: TGTGCCAGCAGCACCGGGACTAGCGGGAGGAGTGGGGCCCATGAGCAGTTCTTC
CDR3 protein: CASSTGTSGRSGAHEQFF
clone size: .
D gene: TRBD2
J gene: TRBJ2-1
V gene: TRBV7-8

CDR3 DNA: TGTGCCAGCCCAAGCGAACGGACACTATACCAAGAGACCCAGTACTTC
CDR3 protein: CASPSERTLYQETQYF
clone size: once
D gene: .
J gene: TRBJ2-5
V gene: TRBV6-4

CDR3 DNA: TGTGCCACCAGCACCGTGCGGCTTCCCTACGAGCAGTACTTC
CDR3 protein: CATSTVRLPYEQYF
clone size: .
D gene: .
J gene: TRBJ2-7
V gene: TRBV15

CDR3 DNA: TGTGCCAGCAGCTTCCGGGACAGGGGTTACGAGCAGTACTTC
CDR3 protein: CASSFRDRGYEQYF
clone size: .
D gene: TRBD1
J gene: TRBJ2-7
V gene: TRBV7-2

CDR3 DNA: TGCGCCAGCAGCCAAGATCTCGCGGGAAGGAAGGACGAGCAGTACTTC
CDR3 protein: CASSQDLAGRKDEQYF
clone size: .
D gene: .
J gene: TRBJ2-7
V gene: TRBV4-3

CDR3 DNA: TGTGCCAGCAGCTTGTATGGGCCCGGTCAGCCCCAGCATTTT
CDR3 protein: CASSLYGPGQPQHF
clone size: .
D gene: .
J gene: TRBJ1-5
V gene: TRBV5-6

CDR3 DNA: TGTGCCAGCAGCCACCCGACAGGGGACGGTCAGCCCCAGCATTTT
CDR3 protein: CASSHPTGDGQPQHF
clone size: .
D gene: TRBD1
J gene: TRBJ1-5
V gene: TRBV28

CDR3 DNA: TGTGCCAGCAGTTTATCGGTCAGGGATGATGGCTACACCTTC
CDR3 protein: CASSLSVRDDGYTF
clone size: .
D gene: .
J gene: TRBJ1-2
V gene: TRBV27

CDR3 DNA: TGTGCCAGCAGTGAAAGCGGGAGGGCCTGGGTAGATACGCAGTATTTT
CDR3 protein: CASSESGRAWVDTQYF
clone size: .
D gene: TRBD2
J gene: TRBJ2-3
V gene: TRBV6-1

CDR3 DNA: TGTGCCAGCAGTTACGTTTCGGGACAGGGGGGGATGGACTACACCTTC
CDR3 protein: CASSYVSGQGGMDYTF
clone size: .
D gene: TRBD1
J gene: TRBJ1-2
V gene: TRBV6-5

CDR3 DNA: TGTGCCAGCAGCTTAAGAGGAAGGCTCATGAACACTGAAGCTTTCTTT
CDR3 protein: CASSLRGRLMNTEAFF
clone size: .
D gene: .
J gene: TRBJ1-1
V gene: TRBV7-9

CDR3 DNA: TGTGCCACCAGCAGAGCGGATGAGATCCTGAACAGAGAAGCTTTCTTT
CDR3 protein: CATSRADEILNREAFF
clone size: .
D gene: .
J gene: TRBJ1-1
V gene: TRBV15

CDR3 DNA: TGTGCCAGCAGCCTATACAGGGACGGGGGGGACTATAGCACAGATACGCAGTATTTT
CDR3 protein: CASSLYRDGGDYSTDTQYF
clone size: .
D gene: TRBD2
J gene: TRBJ2-3
V gene: TRBV7-8

CDR3 DNA: TGTGCCAGCAGCTTCCAACTAGCCCTCAATGAGCAGTTCTTC
CDR3 protein: CASSFQLALNEQFF
clone size: few
D gene: .
J gene: TRBJ2-1
V gene: TRBV7-2

CDR3 DNA: TGTGCCAGCAGCCTCGGCACTAGCGGGGCGCCTACCTACGAGCAGTACTTC
CDR3 protein: CASSLGTSGAPTYEQYF
clone size: few
D gene: TRBD2
J gene: TRBJ2-7
V gene: TRBV13

CDR3 DNA: TGTGCCAGTAGTTCTCCTCGGACAGGGTCTAACACTGAAGCTTTCTTT
CDR3 protein: CASSSPRTGSNTEAFF
clone size: once
D gene: TRBD1
J gene: TRBJ1-1
V gene: TRBV19

CDR3 DNA: TGTGCCAGCAGTTTTGGCAGGGAGGCTCAGCCCCAGCATTTT
CDR3 protein: CASSFGREAQPQHF
clone size: .
D gene: .
J gene: TRBJ1-5
V gene: TRBV27

CDR3 DNA: TGTGCCAGCAGCACCCCTAGTGGTCGGGGGATGGAGCAGTACTTC
CDR3 protein: CASSTPSGRGMEQYF
clone size: .
D gene: .
J gene: TRBJ2-7
V gene: TRBV7-6

CDR3 DNA: TGTGCCAGCAGAACCAGAACTTGGGACAGGACTTCCTACGAGCAGTACTTC
CDR3 protein: CASRTRTWDRTSYEQYF
clone size: .
D gene: TRBD1
J gene: TRBJ2-7
V gene: TRBV27